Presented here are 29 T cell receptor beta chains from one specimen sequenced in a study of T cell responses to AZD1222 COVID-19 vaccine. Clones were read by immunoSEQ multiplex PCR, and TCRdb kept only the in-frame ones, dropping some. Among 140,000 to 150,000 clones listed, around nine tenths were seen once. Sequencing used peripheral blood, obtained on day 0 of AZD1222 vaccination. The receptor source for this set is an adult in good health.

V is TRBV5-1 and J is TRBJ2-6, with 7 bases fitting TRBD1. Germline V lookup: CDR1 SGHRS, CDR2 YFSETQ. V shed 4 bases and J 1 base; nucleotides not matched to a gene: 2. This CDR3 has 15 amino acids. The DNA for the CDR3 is TGCGCCAGCAGCACGACAGGGTCTGGGGCCAACGTCCTGACTTTC. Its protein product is CASSTTGSGANVLTF.

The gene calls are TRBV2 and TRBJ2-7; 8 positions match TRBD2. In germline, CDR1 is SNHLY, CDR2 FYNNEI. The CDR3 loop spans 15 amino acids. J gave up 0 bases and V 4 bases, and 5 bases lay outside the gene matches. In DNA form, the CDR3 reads TGTGCCAGCAGTGTAATCACTAGCGGCTCCTACGAGCAGTACTTC. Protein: CASSVITSGSYEQYF.

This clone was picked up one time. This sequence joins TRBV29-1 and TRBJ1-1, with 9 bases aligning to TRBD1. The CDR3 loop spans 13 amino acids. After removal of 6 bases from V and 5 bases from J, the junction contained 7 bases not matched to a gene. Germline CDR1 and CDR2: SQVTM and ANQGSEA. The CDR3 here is CSVGRDRVTEAFF. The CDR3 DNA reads TGCAGCGTAGGTCGGGACAGGGTGACTGAAGCTTTCTTT.

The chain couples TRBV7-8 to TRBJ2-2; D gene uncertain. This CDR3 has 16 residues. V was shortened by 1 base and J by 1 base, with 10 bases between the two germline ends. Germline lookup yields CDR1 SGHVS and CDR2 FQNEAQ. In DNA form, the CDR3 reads TGTGCCAGCAGCTTAGGTCTCGACTGGAACACCGGGGAGCTGTTTTTT. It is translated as CASSLGLDWNTGELFF.

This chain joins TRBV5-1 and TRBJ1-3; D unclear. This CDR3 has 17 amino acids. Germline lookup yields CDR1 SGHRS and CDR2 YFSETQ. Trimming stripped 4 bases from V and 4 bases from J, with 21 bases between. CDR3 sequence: CASSPGPWTRFGNTIYF. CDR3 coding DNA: TGCGCCAGCAGCCCAGGCCCTTGGACGCGGTTCGGAAACACCATATATTTT.

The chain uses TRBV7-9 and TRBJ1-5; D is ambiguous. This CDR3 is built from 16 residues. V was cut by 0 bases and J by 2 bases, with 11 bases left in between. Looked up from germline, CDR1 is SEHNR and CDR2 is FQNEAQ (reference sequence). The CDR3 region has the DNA TGTGCCAGCAGCTTAGCGGGTCTACTGGGCAATCAGCCCCAGCATTTT. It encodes CASSLAGLLGNQPQHF. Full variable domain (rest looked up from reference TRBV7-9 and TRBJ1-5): DTGVSQNPRHKITKRGQNVTFRCDPISEHNRLYWYRQTLGQGPEFLTYFQNEAQLEKSRLLSDRFSAERPKGSFSTLEIQRTEQGDSAMYLCASSLAGLLGNQPQHFGDGTRLSIL.

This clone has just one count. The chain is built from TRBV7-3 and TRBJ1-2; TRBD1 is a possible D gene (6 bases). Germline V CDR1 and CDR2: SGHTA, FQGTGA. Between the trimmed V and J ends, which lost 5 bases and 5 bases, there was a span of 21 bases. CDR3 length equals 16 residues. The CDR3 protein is CASSLLGGLDGYGYTF. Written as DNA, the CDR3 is TGTGCCAGCAGCCTCCTTGGGGGGCTTGACGGTTATGGCTACACCTTC.

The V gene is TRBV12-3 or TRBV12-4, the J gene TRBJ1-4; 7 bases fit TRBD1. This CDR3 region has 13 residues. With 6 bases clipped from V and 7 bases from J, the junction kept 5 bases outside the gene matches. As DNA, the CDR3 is TGTGCCAGCAGCCTTGACAGGGCTGAAAAACTGTTTTTT. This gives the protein CASSLDRAEKLFF.

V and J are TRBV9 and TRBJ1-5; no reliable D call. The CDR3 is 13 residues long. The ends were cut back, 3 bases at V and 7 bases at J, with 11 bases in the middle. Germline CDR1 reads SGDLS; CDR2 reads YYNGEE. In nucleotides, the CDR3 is TGTGCCAGCAGCGCCAGTGCGGGCCAGCCCCAGCATTTT. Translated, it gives CASSASAGQPQHF.

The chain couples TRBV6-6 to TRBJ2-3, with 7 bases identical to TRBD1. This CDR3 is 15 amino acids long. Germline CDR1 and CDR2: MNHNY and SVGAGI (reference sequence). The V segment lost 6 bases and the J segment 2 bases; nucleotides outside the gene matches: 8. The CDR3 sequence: CASRGTVTFTDTQYF. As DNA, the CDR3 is TGTGCCAGCAGGGGGACAGTAACGTTCACAGATACGCAGTATTTT.

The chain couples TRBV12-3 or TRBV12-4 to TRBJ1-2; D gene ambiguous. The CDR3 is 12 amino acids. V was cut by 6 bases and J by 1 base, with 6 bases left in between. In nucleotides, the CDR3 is TGTGCCAGCAGCCAGGTTAACTATGGCTACACCTTC. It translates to CASSQVNYGYTF.

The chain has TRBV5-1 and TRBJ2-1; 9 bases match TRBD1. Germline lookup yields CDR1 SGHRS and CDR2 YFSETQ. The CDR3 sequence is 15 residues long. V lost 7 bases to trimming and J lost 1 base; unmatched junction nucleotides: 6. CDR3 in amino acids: CASRMGTGSYNEQFF. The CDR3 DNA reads TGCGCCAGCCGCATGGGGACAGGGTCCTACAATGAGCAGTTCTTC.

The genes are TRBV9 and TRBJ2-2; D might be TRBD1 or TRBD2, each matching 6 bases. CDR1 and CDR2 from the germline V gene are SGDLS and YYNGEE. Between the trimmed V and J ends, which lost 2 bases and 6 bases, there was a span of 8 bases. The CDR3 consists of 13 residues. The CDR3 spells CASSVRGPGELFF. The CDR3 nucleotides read TGTGCCAGCAGCGTTCGGGGGCCCGGGGAGCTGTTTTTT.

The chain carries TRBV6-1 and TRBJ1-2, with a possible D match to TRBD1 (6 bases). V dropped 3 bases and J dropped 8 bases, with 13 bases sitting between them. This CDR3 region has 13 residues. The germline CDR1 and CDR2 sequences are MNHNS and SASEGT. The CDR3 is CASSDRGGGGYTF. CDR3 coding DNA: TGTGCCAGCAGTGACAGGGGCGGCGGCGGCTACACCTTC.

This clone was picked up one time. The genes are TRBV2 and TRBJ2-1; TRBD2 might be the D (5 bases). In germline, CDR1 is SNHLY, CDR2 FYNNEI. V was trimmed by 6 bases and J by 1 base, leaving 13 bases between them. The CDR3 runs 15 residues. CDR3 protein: CASSPTGMSYNEQFF. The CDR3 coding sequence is TGTGCCAGCAGCCCCACCGGGATGTCCTACAATGAGCAGTTCTTC.

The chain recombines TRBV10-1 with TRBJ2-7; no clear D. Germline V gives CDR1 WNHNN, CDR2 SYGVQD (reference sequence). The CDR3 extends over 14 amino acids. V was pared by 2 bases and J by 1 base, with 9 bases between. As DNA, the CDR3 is TGCGCCAGCAGTGAGACAGACCTATCCTACGAGCAGTACTTC. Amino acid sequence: CASSETDLSYEQYF.

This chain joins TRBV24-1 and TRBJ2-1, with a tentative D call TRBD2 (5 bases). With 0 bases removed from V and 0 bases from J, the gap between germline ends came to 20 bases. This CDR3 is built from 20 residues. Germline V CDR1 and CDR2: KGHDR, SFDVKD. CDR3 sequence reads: CATSDLQAPRDPFSYNEQFF. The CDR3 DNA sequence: TGTGCCACCAGTGATTTGCAAGCCCCCCGGGATCCCTTCTCCTACAATGAGCAGTTCTTC.

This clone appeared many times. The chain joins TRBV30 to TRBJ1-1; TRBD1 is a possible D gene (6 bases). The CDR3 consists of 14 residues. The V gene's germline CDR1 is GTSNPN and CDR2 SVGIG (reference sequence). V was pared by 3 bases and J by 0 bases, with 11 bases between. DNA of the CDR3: TGTGCCTGGAGCGAGGGGGTGATGAACACTGAAGCTTTCTTT. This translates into CAWSEGVMNTEAFF.

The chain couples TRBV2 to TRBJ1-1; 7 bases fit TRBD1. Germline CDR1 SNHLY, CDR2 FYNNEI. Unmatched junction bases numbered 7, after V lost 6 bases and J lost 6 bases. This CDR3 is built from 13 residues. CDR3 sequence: CASRVQGIAEAFF. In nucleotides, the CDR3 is TGTGCCAGCAGGGTACAGGGGATCGCTGAAGCTTTCTTT.

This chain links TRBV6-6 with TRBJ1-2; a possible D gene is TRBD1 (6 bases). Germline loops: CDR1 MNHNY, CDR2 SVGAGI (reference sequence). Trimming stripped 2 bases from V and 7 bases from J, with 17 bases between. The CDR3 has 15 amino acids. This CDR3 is CASSYREGGTGGYTF. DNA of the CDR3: TGTGCCAGCAGTTACCGGGAGGGGGGAACGGGTGGCTACACCTTC.

Written as DNA, the CDR3 is TGTGCCAGCAGCCCCCGTTCAGGGAGGCCCCAGCATTTT. Translation: CASSPRSGRPQHF. This chain links TRBV9 with TRBJ1-5, with a weak D call TRBD1 (5 bases). CDR1 and CDR2 from the germline V gene are SGDLS and YYNGEE. This CDR3 comprises 13 residues. Trimming removed 4 bases from V and 9 bases from J, with 14 bases in between. Using reference TRBV9 and TRBJ1-5 for the parts outside the CDR3, the full variable domain is DSGVTQTPKHLITATGQRVTLRCSPRSGDLSVYWYQQSLDQGLQFLIQYYNGEERAKGNILERFSAQQFPDLHSELNLSSLELGDSALYFCASSPRSGRPQHFGDGTRLSIL.

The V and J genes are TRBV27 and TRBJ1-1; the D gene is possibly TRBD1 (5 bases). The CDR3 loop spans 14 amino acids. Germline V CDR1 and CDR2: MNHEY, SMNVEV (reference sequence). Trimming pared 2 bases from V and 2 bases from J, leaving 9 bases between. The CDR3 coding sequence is TGTGCCAGCAGTTTACCAGGGATTAACACTGAAGCTTTCTTT. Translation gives CASSLPGINTEAFF.

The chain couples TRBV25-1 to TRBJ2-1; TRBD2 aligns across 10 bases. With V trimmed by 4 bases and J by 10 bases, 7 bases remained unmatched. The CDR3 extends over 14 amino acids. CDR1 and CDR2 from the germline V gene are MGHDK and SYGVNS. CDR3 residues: CASSAPLAGREQFF. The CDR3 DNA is TGTGCCAGCAGTGCTCCACTAGCGGGAAGGGAGCAGTTCTTC.

This CDR3 is CASALTGNTEAFF. The CDR3 DNA reads TGTGCCAGCGCCCTGACAGGGAACACTGAAGCTTTCTTT. V is TRBV6-4 and J is TRBJ1-1, with D maybe TRBD1 (6 bases). Per the germline V gene, CDR1 is MRHNA and CDR2 is SNTAGT. V was pared by 8 bases and J by 1 base, with 11 bases between. This CDR3 contains 13 residues.

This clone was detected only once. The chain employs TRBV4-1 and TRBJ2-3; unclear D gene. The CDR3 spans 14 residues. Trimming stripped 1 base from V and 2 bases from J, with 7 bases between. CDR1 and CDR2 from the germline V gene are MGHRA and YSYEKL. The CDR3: CASSQVGYTDTQYF. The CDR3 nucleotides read TGCGCCAGCAGCCAAGTCGGTTACACAGATACGCAGTATTTT.

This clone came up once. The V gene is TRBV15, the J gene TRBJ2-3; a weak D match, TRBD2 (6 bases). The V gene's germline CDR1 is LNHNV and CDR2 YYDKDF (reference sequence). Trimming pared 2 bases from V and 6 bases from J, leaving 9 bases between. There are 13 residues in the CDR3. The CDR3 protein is CATSRLGGDTQYF. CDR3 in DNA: TGTGCCACCAGCAGACTAGGAGGGGATACGCAGTATTTT. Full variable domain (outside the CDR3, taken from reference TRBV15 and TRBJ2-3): DAMVIQNPRYQVTQFGKPVTLSCSQTLNHNVMYWYQQKSSQAPKLLFHYYDKDFNNEADTPDNFQSRRPNTSFCFLDIRSPGLGDTAMYLCATSRLGGDTQYFGPGTRLTVL.

This CDR3 is CASRGQQVRETQYF. CDR3 DNA sequence: TGTGCCAGCAGGGGCCAACAGGTTCGGGAGACCCAGTACTTC. This chain joins TRBV28 and TRBJ2-5; perhaps TRBD1 as D (5 bases). The germline V gene has CDR1 MDHEN and CDR2 SYDVKM. This CDR3 contains 14 residues. Deletions cut 6 bases from V and 5 bases from J, with 16 bases between.

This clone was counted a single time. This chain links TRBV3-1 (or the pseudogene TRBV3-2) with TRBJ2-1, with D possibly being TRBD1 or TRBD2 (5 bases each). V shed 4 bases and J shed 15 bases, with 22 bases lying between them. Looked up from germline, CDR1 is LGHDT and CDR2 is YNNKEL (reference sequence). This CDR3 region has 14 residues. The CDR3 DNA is TGTGCCAGCAGCCTCCCTGGGGCTAGCAGGGTAAGGTTCTTC. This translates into CASSLPGASRVRFF.

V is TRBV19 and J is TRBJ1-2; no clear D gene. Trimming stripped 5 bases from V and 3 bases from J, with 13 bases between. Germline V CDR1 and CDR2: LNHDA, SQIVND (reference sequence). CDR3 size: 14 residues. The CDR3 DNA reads TGTGCCAGTAGTGGTGAAGGGTATGACTATGGCTACACCTTC. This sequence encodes CASSGEGYDYGYTF.